The clone carrying this T cell receptor (beta chain) appeared a single time. The antigen is not known. This entry comes from a study of T cells in Graves' hyperthyroidism and ophthalmopathy. General study results and limits: Median prediction lead before ophthalmopathy onset was about 6.3 months with the model.

Looked up from germline, CDR1 is SGHTA and CDR2 is FQGNSA. Trimming stripped 5 bases from V and 11 bases from J, with 28 bases between. This CDR3 is 16 amino acids long. TCR beta CDR3 regions were amplified from RNA transcripts. The TCR CDR3 was amplified in a first-round RT-PCR using the HTBI primer set. One entry per CDR3 protein results from TCRdb running MiXCR on the multiplex PCR reads. This sample has approximately 870,000 distinct CDR3 sequences, with 38% found just once. If no ophthalmopathy progression occurred within 18 months, Graves' hyperthyroidism was stable. Researchers barred patients who had uncontrolled infection, other autoimmune disease, pregnancy or lactation. Around 10 ml fresh peripheral blood yielded the PBMCs.

Sequencing was performed on blood. This TCR derives from a man between 18 and 35 years old with Graves' hyperthyroidism. The rearrangement links TRBV7-2 to TRBJ2-7; tentative D call: TRBD2 (7 bases). The CDR3 DNA is TGTGCCAGCAGCATGGGGGGGGCGCGCCCCGGGAATTTAAAGTACTTC. Its translation: CASSMGGARPGNLKYF.